The 22 T cell receptor beta chains listed next were all sequenced from one sample in a study of T cell clonotyping in hematopoietic cell transplantation. The protocol was immunoSEQ multiplex PCR, while the TCRdb copy is restricted to in-frame clones and leaves out a portion. The repertoire consists of some 17,000 clones, with about 90% occurring once and the leading ten covering around 3%. Sequencing input: peripheral blood mononuclear cells. The receptor source for this set is a man aged 45-60 years in good health. Some clones in this sample may be carry-over from other donors' samples.

This rearrangement joins TRBV6-5 to TRBJ2-5, with a possible D match to TRBD1 (5 bases). This CDR3 has 12 residues. Germline V gene lookup returns CDR1 MNHEY and CDR2 SVGAGI. V gave up 7 bases and J gave up 5 bases, with 11 bases separating them. The CDR3 DNA reads as TGTGCCAGCAAGGCGACAGAGGAGACCCAGTACTTC. It encodes CASKATEETQYF.

The V call is TRBV4-3, the J call TRBJ2-7; D is possibly TRBD2 (5 bases). Germline V gene data show CDR1 as LGHNA and CDR2 as YSLEER. The CDR3 is 15 residues long. Trimming cost V 1 base and J 5 bases, with 15 bases left between them. The CDR3 sequence: CASSQGRGRSDEQYF. The CDR3, as DNA: TGCGCCAGCAGCCAAGGTCGGGGAAGGTCGGACGAGCAGTACTTC.

The J gene is TRBJ2-3, the V gene TRBV7-3; the match to TRBD2 covers 11 bases. In germline, CDR1 is SGHTA, CDR2 FQGTGA. This CDR3 spans 16 amino acids. The trim removed 0 bases at V and 6 bases at J, leaving 5 bases unmatched. The CDR3 DNA is TGTGCCAGCAGCTTAACGCCTCGGACTAGCGGGGATACGCAGTATTTT. Its translation: CASSLTPRTSGDTQYF.

The CDR3 loop reads CAISELGREQSSYEQYF. CDR3 in DNA: TGTGCCATCAGTGAGCTAGGGAGGGAACAAAGCTCCTACGAGCAGTACTTC. The gene calls are TRBV10-3 and TRBJ2-7, with 7 bases fitting TRBD2. V shed 2 bases, J shed 0 bases, and the junction held 10 bases outside the gene matches. CDR1 and CDR2 (germline): ENHRY, SYGVKD. CDR3 length: 17 amino acids.

This chain joins TRBV28 and TRBJ1-5; no clear D gene. Deletions cut 3 bases from V and 4 bases from J, with 13 bases between. Germline lookup yields CDR1 MDHEN and CDR2 SYDVKM. The CDR3 extends over 15 amino acids. The CDR3 spells CASSLSPVGNQPQHF. The CDR3 region has the DNA TGTGCCAGCAGTTTGTCCCCGGTAGGAAATCAGCCCCAGCATTTT.

This clone has just one count. J is TRBJ1-5 and V is TRBV6-1; D remains ambiguous. Germline values: CDR1 MNHNS, CDR2 SASEGT. There are 14 residues in the CDR3. The ends were cut back, 4 bases at V and 0 bases at J, with 7 bases in the middle. The CDR3 bases are TGTGCCAGCAGTGCATACGGTAGCAATCAGCCCCAGCATTTT. This codes for CASSAYGSNQPQHF.

This CDR3 is CAGRPAAATGELFF. The DNA for the CDR3 is TGTGCCGGACGGCCAGCAGCGGCCACCGGGGAGCTGTTTTTT. The chain carries TRBV6-5 and TRBJ2-2, with D possibly being TRBD2 (5 bases). This CDR3 is built from 14 residues. Looked up from germline, CDR1 is MNHEY and CDR2 is SVGAGI. Between the trimmed V and J ends, which lost 11 bases and 4 bases, there was a span of 17 bases.

This chain links TRBV4-2 with TRBJ2-6; D is ambiguous. Trimming cost V 1 base and J 4 bases, with 5 bases left between them. Germline V gene data show CDR1 as LGHNA and CDR2 as YNFKEQ. The CDR3 contains 14 residues. This chain's CDR3 is CASSQGAGANVLTF. In nucleotides, the CDR3 is TGTGCCAGCAGCCAAGGGGCCGGGGCCAACGTCCTGACTTTC.

The chain has TRBV19 and TRBJ1-5, with D uncertain. Germline assignment: CDR1 LNHDA and CDR2 SQIVND (reference sequence). This CDR3 comprises 14 residues. The germline V and J ends were trimmed by 2 bases and 11 bases, with 16 bases remaining between them. This chain's CDR3 is CASSIHLGIGAQHF. DNA for the CDR3: TGTGCCAGTAGTATACACTTGGGGATCGGGGCCCAGCATTTT.

This chain connects TRBV6-5 to TRBJ1-3, with D possibly matching TRBD1 (5 bases). Germline CDR1 reads MNHEY; CDR2 reads SVGAGI. Trimming took 6 bases from V and 2 from J, leaving 14 bases between them. CDR3 length: 15 amino acids. CDR3 DNA: TGTGCCAGCAGCCAGGACACGGGACCTGGAAACACCATATATTTT. It yields the protein CASSQDTGPGNTIYF.

The rearrangement uses TRBV10-3 and TRBJ2-7; 12 positions match TRBD1. V lost 6 bases to trimming and J lost 4 bases; unmatched junction nucleotides: 7. Per germline, CDR1 ENHRY and CDR2 SYGVKD. CDR3 size: 15 residues. The DNA of the CDR3 is TGTGCCATCAGCAGTGGGACAGGGGGCGGTTACGAGCAGTACTTC. Translating gives CAISSGTGGGYEQYF.

The chain uses TRBV4-1 and TRBJ2-2; D remains ambiguous. The CDR3 totals 15 residues. V lost 8 bases, J lost 6 bases, and 19 bases lay in between. In germline, CDR1 is MGHRA, CDR2 YSYEKL. CDR3: CASRLSDLLAGELFF. Written as DNA, the CDR3 is TGCGCCAGCCGCCTCTCGGATCTCCTGGCCGGGGAGCTGTTTTTT.

This clone was observed a few times. The chain combines TRBV9 with TRBJ1-6; D unclear. Germline V CDR1 and CDR2: SGDLS, YYNGEE. The V and J ends lost 0 bases and 5 bases respectively, with 6 bases between them. The CDR3 contains 14 residues. The CDR3 protein is CASSVGENNSPLHF. CDR3 nucleotide sequence: TGTGCCAGCAGCGTAGGCGAAAATAATTCACCCCTCCACTTT.

This chain connects TRBV2 to TRBJ2-7; possible D gene TRBD2, 6 bases. CDR1 and CDR2 (germline): SNHLY, FYNNEI. The CDR3 totals 14 residues. V was pared by 4 bases and J by 2 bases, with 12 bases between. CDR3: CASSASGPPYEQYF. In DNA, the CDR3 is TGTGCCAGCAGTGCCAGCGGGCCGCCCTACGAGCAGTACTTC. Together with reference TRBV2 and TRBJ2-7, the CDR3 gives the full variable domain: EPEVTQTPSHQVTQMGQEVILRCVPISNHLYFYWYRQILGQKVEFLVSFYNNEISEKSEIFDDQFSVERPDGSNFTLKIRSTKLEDSAMYFCASSASGPPYEQYFGPGTRLTVT.

V gene TRBV5-6 combines with J gene TRBJ1-1; D remains ambiguous. CDR3 length: 12 amino acids. Trimming took off 4 bases at V and 1 base at J, with 5 bases between the two ends. The germline gives CDR1 SGHDT, CDR2 YYEEEE. CDR3 sequence (DNA): TGTGCCAGCAGCCTGTGGAACACTGAAGCTTTCTTT. This sequence encodes CASSLWNTEAFF.

CDR3 DNA sequence: TGTGCCAGCAGCGGAAGGAGGACGGGGGGTGTCACCGGGGAGCTGTTTTTT. This codes for CASSGRRTGGVTGELFF. This chain connects TRBV4-2 to TRBJ2-2; 7 bases line up with TRBD2. This CDR3 is 17 amino acids long. Germline loops: CDR1 LGHNA, CDR2 YNFKEQ. J was trimmed by 4 bases and V by 5 bases; bases with no gene match: 13.

The chain joins TRBV7-3 to TRBJ2-1; D remains ambiguous. The CDR3 length is 11 residues. The ends were cut back, 3 bases at V and 10 bases at J, with 7 bases in the middle. Germline V CDR1 and CDR2: SGHTA, FQGTGA. The CDR3 is CASSFGLEQFF. The CDR3, as DNA: TGTGCCAGCAGCTTTGGGCTCGAGCAGTTCTTC.

This chain connects TRBV4-2 to TRBJ1-3, with a tentative D call TRBD1 (6 bases). The CDR3 totals 15 residues. Trimming removed 1 base at V and 4 bases at J, with 11 bases between. CDR1 is LGHNA, CDR2 YNFKEQ, per germline. The CDR3 region has the DNA TGTGCCAGCAGCCAAGCACAGGGTTCGGGAAACACCATATATTTT. Its protein is CASSQAQGSGNTIYF.

The gene calls are TRBV7-2 and TRBJ2-5; D not resolved. Germline V gives CDR1 SGHTA, CDR2 FQGNSA. This CDR3 comprises 11 residues. The ends were cut back, 4 bases at V and 7 bases at J, with 7 bases in the middle. The CDR3 sequence is CASSWWGTQYF. CDR3 DNA: TGTGCCAGCAGCTGGTGGGGGACCCAGTACTTC. The full variable domain, completed using reference TRBV7-2 and TRBJ2-5, is GAGVSQSPSNKVTEKGKDVELRCDPISGHTALYWYRQSLGQGLEFLIYFQGNSAPDKSGLPSDRFSAERTGGSVSTLTIQRTQQEDSAVYLCASSWWGTQYFGPGTRLLVL.

The V gene is TRBV5-1, the J gene TRBJ2-1; the match to TRBD1 covers 11 bases. The CDR3 consists of 17 residues. Germline CDR1 is SGHRS and CDR2 is YFSETQ. After removal of 0 bases from V and 4 bases from J, the junction contained 6 bases not matched to a gene. CDR3 nucleotide sequence: TGCGCCAGCAGCTTGGCCGGGACAGGGGGGCGTTACAATGAGCAGTTCTTC. The encoded protein is CASSLAGTGGRYNEQFF. Drawing the rest from reference TRBV5-1 and TRBJ2-1, the complete variable domain is KAGVTQTPRYLIKTRGQQVTLSCSPISGHRSVSWYQQTPGQGLQFLFEYFSETQRNKGNFPGRFSGRQFSNSRSEMNVSTLELGDSALYLCASSLAGTGGRYNEQFFGPGTRLTVL.

This chain uses TRBV5-1 with TRBJ1-1, with D unresolved. This CDR3 contains 15 residues. CDR1 is SGHRS and CDR2 is YFSETQ in the germline V gene. The V and J ends lost 0 bases and 3 bases respectively, with 12 bases between them. In nucleotides, the CDR3 is TGCGCCAGCAGCTTGGTTGTTGGTGAGGACACTGAAGCTTTCTTT. Protein sequence: CASSLVVGEDTEAFF.

The chain recombines TRBV25-1 with TRBJ2-5; D is tentatively TRBD1 or TRBD2 (7 bases each). Trimming stripped 7 bases from V and 5 bases from J, with 17 bases between. The CDR3 covers 14 residues. Germline assignment: CDR1 MGHDK and CDR2 SYGVNS. For the CDR3, the DNA is TGTGCCAGCATGGGTGGGGAGGGGGCTGAGACCCAGTACTTC. Residues: CASMGGEGAETQYF.